What follows is one TCR beta chain and its context. This entry comes from a study of blood T cell repertoires in COVID-19. Study in general: The samples span acute and convalescent COVID-19 from the United States, Italy and Spain.

Under the authors' procedure: Estimation of nucleated cell counts was performed using reference gene primer amplification. Using immunoSEQ multiplex PCR, the repertoire was profiled, and TCRdb retains in-frame clones only, with some absent. Clone size and the V and J calls come from that table; the DNA yielded D and trimming. This table has about 160,000 clones, approximately 91% appearing once. Germline assignment: CDR1 MNHEY and CDR2 SVGEGT. V shed 5 bases and J 13 bases; nucleotides not matched to a gene: 10. The CDR3 consists of 13 residues. The genes are TRBV6-2 or TRBV6-3 and TRBJ2-1; TRBD2 matches 8 bases. The receptor was isolated from a man aged 18 to 35 with acute or convalescent COVID-19. The sequenced material came from peripheral blood. The CDR3 is CASSVKAGVSQFF. CDR3 in DNA: TGTGCCAGCAGTGTAAAAGCGGGGGTGTCCCAGTTCTTC.